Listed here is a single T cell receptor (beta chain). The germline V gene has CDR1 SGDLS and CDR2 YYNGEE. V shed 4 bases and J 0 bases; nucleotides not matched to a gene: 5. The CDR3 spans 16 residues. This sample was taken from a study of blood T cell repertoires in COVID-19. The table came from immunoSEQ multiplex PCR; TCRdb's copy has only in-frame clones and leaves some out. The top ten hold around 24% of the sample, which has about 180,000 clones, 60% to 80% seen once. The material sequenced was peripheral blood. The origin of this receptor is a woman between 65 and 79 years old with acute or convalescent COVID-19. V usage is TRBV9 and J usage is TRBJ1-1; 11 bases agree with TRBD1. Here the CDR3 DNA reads TGTGCCAGCAGCACCCGGACAGGGGGCATGAACACTGAAGCTTTCTTT. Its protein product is CASSTRTGGMNTEAFF.